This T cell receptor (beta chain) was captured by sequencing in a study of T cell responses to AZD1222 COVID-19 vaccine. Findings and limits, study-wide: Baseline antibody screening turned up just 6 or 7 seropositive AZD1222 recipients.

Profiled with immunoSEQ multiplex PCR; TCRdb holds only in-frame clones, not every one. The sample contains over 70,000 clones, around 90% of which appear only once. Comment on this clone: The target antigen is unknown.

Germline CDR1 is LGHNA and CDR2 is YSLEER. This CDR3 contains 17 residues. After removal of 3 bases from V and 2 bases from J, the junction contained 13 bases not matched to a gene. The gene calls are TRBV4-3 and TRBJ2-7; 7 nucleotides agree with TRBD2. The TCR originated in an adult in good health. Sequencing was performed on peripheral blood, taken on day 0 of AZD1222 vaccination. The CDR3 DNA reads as TGCGCCAGCAGCCAGGCGAGGGGCGGGAGCGAACCCTACGAGCAGTACTTC. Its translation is CASSQARGGSEPYEQYF.